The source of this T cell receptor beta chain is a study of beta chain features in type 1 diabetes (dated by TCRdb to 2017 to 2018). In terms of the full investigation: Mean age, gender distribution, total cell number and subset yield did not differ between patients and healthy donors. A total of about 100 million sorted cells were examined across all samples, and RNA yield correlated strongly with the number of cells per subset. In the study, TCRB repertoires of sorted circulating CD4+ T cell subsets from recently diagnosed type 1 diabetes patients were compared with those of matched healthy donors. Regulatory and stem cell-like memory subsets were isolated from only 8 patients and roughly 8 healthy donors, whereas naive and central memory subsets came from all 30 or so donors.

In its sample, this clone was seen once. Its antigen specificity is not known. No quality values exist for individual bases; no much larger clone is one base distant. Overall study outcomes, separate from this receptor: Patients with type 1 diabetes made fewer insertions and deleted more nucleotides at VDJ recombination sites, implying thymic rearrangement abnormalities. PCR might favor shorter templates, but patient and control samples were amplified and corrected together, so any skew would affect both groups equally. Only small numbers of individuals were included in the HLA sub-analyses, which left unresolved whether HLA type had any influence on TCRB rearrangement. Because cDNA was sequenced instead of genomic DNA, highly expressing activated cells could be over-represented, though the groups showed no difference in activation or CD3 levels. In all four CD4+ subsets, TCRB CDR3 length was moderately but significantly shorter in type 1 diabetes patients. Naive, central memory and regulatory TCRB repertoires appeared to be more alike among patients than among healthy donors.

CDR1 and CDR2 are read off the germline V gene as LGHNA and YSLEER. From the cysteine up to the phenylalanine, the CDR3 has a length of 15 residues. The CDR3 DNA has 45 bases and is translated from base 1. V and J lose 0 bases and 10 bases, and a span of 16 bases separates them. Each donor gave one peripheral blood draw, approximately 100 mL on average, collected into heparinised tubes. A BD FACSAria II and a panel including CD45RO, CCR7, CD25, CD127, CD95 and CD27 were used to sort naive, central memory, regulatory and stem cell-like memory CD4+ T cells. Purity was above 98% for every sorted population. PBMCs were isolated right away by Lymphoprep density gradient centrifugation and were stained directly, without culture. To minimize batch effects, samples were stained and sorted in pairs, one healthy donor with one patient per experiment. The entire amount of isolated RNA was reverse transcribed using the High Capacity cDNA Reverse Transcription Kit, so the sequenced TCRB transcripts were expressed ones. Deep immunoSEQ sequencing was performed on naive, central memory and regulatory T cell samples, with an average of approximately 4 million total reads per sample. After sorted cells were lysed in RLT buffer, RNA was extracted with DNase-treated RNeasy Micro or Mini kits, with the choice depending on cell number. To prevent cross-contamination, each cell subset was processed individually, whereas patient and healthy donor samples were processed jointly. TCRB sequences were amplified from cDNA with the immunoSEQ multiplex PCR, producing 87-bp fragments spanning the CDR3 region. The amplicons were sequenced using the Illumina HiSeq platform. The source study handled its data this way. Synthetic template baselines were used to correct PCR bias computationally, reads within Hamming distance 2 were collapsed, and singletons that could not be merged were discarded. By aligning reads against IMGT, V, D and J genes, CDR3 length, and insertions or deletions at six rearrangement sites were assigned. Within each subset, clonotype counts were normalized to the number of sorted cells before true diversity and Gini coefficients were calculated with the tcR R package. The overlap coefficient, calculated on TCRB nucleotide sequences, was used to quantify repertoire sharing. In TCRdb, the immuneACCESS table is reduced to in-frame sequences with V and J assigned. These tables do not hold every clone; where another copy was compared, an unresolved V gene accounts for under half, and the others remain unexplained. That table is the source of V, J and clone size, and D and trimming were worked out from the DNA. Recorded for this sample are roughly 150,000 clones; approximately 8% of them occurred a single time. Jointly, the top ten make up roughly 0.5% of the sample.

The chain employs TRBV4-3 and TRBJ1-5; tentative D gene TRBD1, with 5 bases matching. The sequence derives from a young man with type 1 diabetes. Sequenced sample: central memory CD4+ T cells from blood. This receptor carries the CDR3 CASSQDVGGSFPQHF. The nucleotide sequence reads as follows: TGCGCCAGCAGCCAAGATGTCGGGGGGTCCTTTCCCCAGCATTTT.